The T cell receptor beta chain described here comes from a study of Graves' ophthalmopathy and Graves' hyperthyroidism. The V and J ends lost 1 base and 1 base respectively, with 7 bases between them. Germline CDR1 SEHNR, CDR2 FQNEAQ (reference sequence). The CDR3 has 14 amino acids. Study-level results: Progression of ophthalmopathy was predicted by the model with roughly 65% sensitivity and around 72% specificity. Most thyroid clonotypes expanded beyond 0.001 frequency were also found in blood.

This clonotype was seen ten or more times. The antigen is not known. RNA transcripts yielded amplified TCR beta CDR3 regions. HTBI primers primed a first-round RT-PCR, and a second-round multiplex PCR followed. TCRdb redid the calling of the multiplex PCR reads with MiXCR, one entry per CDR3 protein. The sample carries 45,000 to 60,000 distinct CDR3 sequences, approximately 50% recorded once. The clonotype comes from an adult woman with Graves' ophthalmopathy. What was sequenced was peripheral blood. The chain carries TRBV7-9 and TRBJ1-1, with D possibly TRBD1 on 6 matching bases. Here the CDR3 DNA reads TGTGCCAGCAGCTTAGGAGGGGGGAACACTGAAGCTTTCTTT. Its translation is CASSLGGGNTEAFF.